The source of this TCR beta chain is a study of blood T cell repertoires in COVID-19. Study-level information: Specimens from acute and convalescent COVID-19 originated in the United States, Italy and Spain.

V was shortened by 5 bases and J by 5 bases, with 6 bases between the two germline ends. The CDR3 loop spans 12 amino acids. Germline V lookup: CDR1 LNHDA, CDR2 SQIVND (reference sequence). In the original workflow: From reference gene primer amplification, estimates of nucleated cell counts were derived. Here immunoSEQ multiplex PCR was the method, and the copy in TCRdb shows in-frame clones only, minus some. The D gene and trimming were derived from the DNA, and the V and J assignments and clone size from that table. The table lists around 210,000 clones, around 85% of them singletons. The receptor's source is a man over 45 with COVID-19, enrolled during active disease. Sample: peripheral blood. The rearrangement links TRBV19 to TRBJ1-4; D gene unclear. The CDR3 DNA reads as TGTGCCAGTAGTGTGCGGAATGAAAAACTGTTTTTT. Residues: CASSVRNEKLFF.